The table lists the clone carrying this TCR beta chain with a few counts. V shed 0 bases and J shed 10 bases, with 10 bases lying between them. This CDR3 is 12 amino acids long. CDR1 and CDR2 (germline): LGHNA, YNFKEQ. With template switching, a universal primer site was added, and the cDNA carried unique molecular identifiers. TCRdb reanalysed the 5' RACE reads using MiXCR and keeps one entry per CDR3 protein. The repertoire holds 700,000 or so distinct CDR3 sequences, with 8% to 9% as singletons. The donors were all healthy and Caucasian. This record belongs to a study of identical twins. These records were also assigned to another study, of yellow fever vaccine responses in identical twins.

The origin of this receptor is a young woman in good health. V gene TRBV4-2 combines with J gene TRBJ2-7, with a weak D call TRBD2 (5 bases). The source material was PBMCs. The CDR3: CASSQDSRVQYF. The DNA of the CDR3 is TGTGCCAGCAGCCAAGATTCGAGGGTTCAGTACTTC.